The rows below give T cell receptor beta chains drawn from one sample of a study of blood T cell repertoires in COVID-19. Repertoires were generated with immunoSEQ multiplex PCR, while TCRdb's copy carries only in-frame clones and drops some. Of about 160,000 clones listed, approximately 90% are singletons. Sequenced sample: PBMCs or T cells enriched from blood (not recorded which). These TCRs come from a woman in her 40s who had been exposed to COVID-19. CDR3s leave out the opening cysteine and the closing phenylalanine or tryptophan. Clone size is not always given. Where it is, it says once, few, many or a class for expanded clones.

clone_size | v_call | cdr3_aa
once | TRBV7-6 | ASSRNAGRDNEKLF
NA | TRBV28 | ASSTRSVRIRNQPQH
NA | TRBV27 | ASSTGFGNTIY
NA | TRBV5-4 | ASRSGGTEAF
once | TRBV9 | ASSGQETYNSPLH
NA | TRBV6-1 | ASSELAGGPDTQY
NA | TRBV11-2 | ASSLARAAGNTIY
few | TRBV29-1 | SAGAGLALVTQY
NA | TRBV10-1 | ASSENSRNTEAF
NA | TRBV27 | ASSLRGSTDTQY
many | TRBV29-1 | SAPGANTEAF
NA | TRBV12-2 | ASRYPQTDRGDTDTQY
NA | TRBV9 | ASSETPISASTDTQY
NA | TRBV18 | ASSPNRERYGYT
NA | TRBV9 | ASSSGTSGGLGTDTQY
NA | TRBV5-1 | ASSSLQGNEQF
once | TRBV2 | ASSVEGNQPQH
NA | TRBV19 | ASSIGGRNYEQY
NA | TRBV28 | ASSAGTGVLGGYT
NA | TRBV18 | ASSPFDMNQPQH
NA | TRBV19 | ASGLAGNNEQF
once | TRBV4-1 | ASSQVVGQSYEQY
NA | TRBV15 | ATSSLPSGGGEQY
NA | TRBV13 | ASSINVDTHEAF
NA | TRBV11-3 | ASSNRASLSDTQY
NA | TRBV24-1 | ATQGARGQPQH
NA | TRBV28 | ASSLGLAGYEQY
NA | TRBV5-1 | ASRTDSGNTIY
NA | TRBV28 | ASRIGQVYGYT
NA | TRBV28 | ATFSGRSRNEQF
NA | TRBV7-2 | ASSLSGYSNQPQH
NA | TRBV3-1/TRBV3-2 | ASSQDLRVVGGYT
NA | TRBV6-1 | ASSDSHSDQPQH
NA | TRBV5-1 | ASSLLGQDNEKLF
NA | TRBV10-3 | AISSQGISTEAF
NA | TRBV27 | ASSLRGGNHYGYT
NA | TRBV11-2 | ASTRDRELGYEQY
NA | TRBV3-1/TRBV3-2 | ASSQGPYTGELF
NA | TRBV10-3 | AISAIRTGEDGYT
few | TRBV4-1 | ASSHLQTVIGEQY
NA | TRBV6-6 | ASSPGLAETDTQY
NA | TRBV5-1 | ASSSFYAGGNTDTQY
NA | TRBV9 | ASSAYRDTQY
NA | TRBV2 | ASKTGAATNEKLF
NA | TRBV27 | AILDRGRYT
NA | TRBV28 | ASSLYAGLTTNEKLF
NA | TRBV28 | ASSFTGDEQY
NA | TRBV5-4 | ASSPLDRGEQY
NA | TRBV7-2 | ASSSPTGGEKAF
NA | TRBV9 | ASSSRQDTEAF
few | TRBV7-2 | ASSSWGVVAEAF